This TCR beta chain was sequenced for a study of molecular identifiers for immune sequencing clone quantification. TCRdb ran MiXCR on the PCR reads and lists one entry per CDR3 protein. The data show approximately 500,000 distinct CDR3 sequences, about 25% seen once. This clonotype appeared a few times. The ends lost 4 bases at V and 2 bases at J; junction bases unmatched: 5. This CDR3 has 15 residues. Germline assignment: CDR1 MGHRA and CDR2 YSYEKL. Specimen: naive CD8+ T cells from blood, with Jurkat cell RNA spiked in. Regarding subset: FACS-sorted CD8+CD4-CCR7+CD45RA+ naive T cells. This TCR came from a human donor in good health. Some libraries in this study had Jurkat cell RNA spiked in. The J gene is TRBJ2-3, the V gene TRBV4-1; 8 bases line up with TRBD2. CDR3 in amino acids: CASSLLAVDTDTQYF. The CDR3 nucleotides are TGCGCCAGCAGCCTACTAGCGGTGGACACAGATACGCAGTATTTT.